The 17 T cell receptor beta chains below come from one sample, sequenced in a study of T cells in tuberculosis (dated by TCRdb to between 2017 and 2018). Library preparation employed the immunoSEQ multiplex PCR assay. TCRdb carries this immuneACCESS record with in-frame sequences only. Its versions omit some clonotypes, under half of them owing to an unresolved V gene in the studies checked, with the rest unexplained. The table for this sample lists about 58,000 clones; around 90% of them were counted only once. About a fifth of the sample belongs to the ten largest clones. Thawed, overnight-rested PBMC were stained with GMM-loaded CD1B tetramer, a Live/Dead dye and anti-CD3, then sorted on a FACS Aria II. C32 glucose monomycolate purified from Rhodococcus equi was loaded onto CD1B tetramers. Sequencing was done on a sample of CD1b-GMM tetramer-negative cells sorted from PBMCs. The cell subset or site label of this sample denotes: T cells not binding CD1B-GMM tetramer, sorted from same donor. The origin of the receptors is an adult woman with latent tuberculosis.

This clone appeared a few times. Distinct nucleotide sequences in the sample also encode this CDR3. The chain carries TRBV25-1 and TRBJ1-6; D not resolved. Trimming took 4 bases from V and 5 from J, leaving 12 bases between them. The CDR3 sequence is 15 residues long. Per germline, CDR1 MGHDK and CDR2 SYGVNS. CDR3 sequence: CASSVAGRDNSPLHF. The CDR3 region has the DNA TGTGCCAGCAGTGTTGCTGGGAGGGATAATTCACCCCTCCACTTT.

This clone has just one count. The chain carries TRBV4-3 and TRBJ2-1; perhaps TRBD2 as D (6 bases). The germline V and J ends were trimmed by 1 base and 6 bases, with 13 bases remaining between them. This CDR3 is built from 15 residues. Germline CDR1 reads LGHNA; CDR2 reads YSLEER. The CDR3 spells CASSQVPGVVNEQFF. As DNA, the CDR3 is TGCGCCAGCAGCCAAGTTCCGGGAGTCGTCAATGAGCAGTTCTTC.

V gene TRBV6-6 combines with J gene TRBJ2-1, with TRBD2 matching 10 bases. V trimming: 7 bases; J trimming: 6 bases; junction bases outside the gene matches: 3. Germline values: CDR1 MNHNY, CDR2 SVGAGI (reference sequence). The CDR3 has 13 residues. CDR3 loop: CASNSGRGNEQFF. CDR3 DNA: TGTGCCAGCAACAGCGGGAGGGGCAATGAGCAGTTCTTC.

This clone has a single count. The chain couples TRBV28 to TRBJ1-3; a possible D gene is TRBD1 (6 bases). Looked up from germline, CDR1 is MDHEN and CDR2 is SYDVKM. This CDR3 is built from 14 residues. The V end lost 4 bases, the J end lost 0 bases, and 7 bases lay between the germline ends. In DNA form, the CDR3 reads TGTGCCAGCAGTTGGGACATCTCTGGAAACACCATATATTTT. Encoded protein: CASSWDISGNTIYF.

The chain combines TRBV15 with TRBJ1-1; possible D gene TRBD1, 6 bases. V dropped 3 bases and J dropped 1 base, with 9 bases sitting between them. The length of the CDR3 is 14 residues. Germline CDR1 and CDR2: LNHNV and YYDKDF (reference sequence). CDR3 residues: CATSSSQGNTEAFF. The CDR3 nucleotides are TGTGCCACCAGCAGCTCACAGGGGAACACTGAAGCTTTCTTT.

The V gene is TRBV5-4, the J gene TRBJ2-3; D not certain. The CDR3 length is 11 residues. Germline V gene sequence: CDR1 SGHNT, CDR2 YYREEE (reference sequence). V was cut by 1 base and J by 9 bases, with 6 bases left in between. CDR3 sequence (DNA): TGTGCCAGCAGCTTGCTAGAGACGCAGTATTTT. Its translation: CASSLLETQYF.

This sequence joins TRBV9 and TRBJ2-3, with D maybe TRBD2 (6 bases). The CDR3 sequence is 15 residues long. Germline V lookup: CDR1 SGDLS, CDR2 YYNGEE. Trimming cost V 0 bases and J 3 bases, with 11 bases left between them. For the CDR3, the DNA is TGTGCCAGCAGCGTAGGACTAGGCGGAACAGATACGCAGTATTTT. Protein: CASSVGLGGTDTQYF.

The chain carries TRBV29-1 and TRBJ2-7; 7 bases fit TRBD2. Trimming cost V 7 bases and J 4 bases; bases outside gene matches: 10. Germline CDR1 reads SQVTM; CDR2 reads ANQGSEA. The CDR3 extends over 13 amino acids. The DNA for the CDR3 is TGCAGCGGAGGGGAGGGAGGTTCGTACGAGCAGTACTTC. Its translation is CSGGEGGSYEQYF.

This sequence joins TRBV7-2 and TRBJ2-7, with 16 bases fitting TRBD2. This CDR3 is 15 amino acids long. Germline values: CDR1 SGHTA, CDR2 FQGNSA. With V trimmed by 6 bases and J by 9 bases, 8 bases remained unmatched. CDR3 coding DNA: TGTGCCAGCAGTCCACAGGGACTAGCGGGGGGGCCGCAGTACTTC. Protein sequence: CASSPQGLAGGPQYF.

The rearrangement links TRBV9 to TRBJ1-1, with D perhaps TRBD1 (5 bases). V was shortened by 6 bases and J by 1 base, with 16 bases between the two germline ends. The CDR3 length is 15 residues. Germline values: CDR1 SGDLS, CDR2 YYNGEE. The CDR3 here is CASNPSPTGNTEAFF. The CDR3 DNA reads TGTGCCAGCAACCCCTCCCCCACAGGGAACACTGAAGCTTTCTTT. The variable domain in full, with the rest retrieved from reference TRBV9 and TRBJ1-1, is DSGVTQTPKHLITATGQRVTLRCSPRSGDLSVYWYQQSLDQGLQFLIQYYNGEERAKGNILERFSAQQFPDLHSELNLSSLELGDSALYFCASNPSPTGNTEAFFGQGTRLTVV.

CDR3 nucleotide sequence: TGTGCCAGCGGGACTAGCGCTTTCAATGAGCAGTTCTTC. Residues: CASGTSAFNEQFF. The chain couples TRBV28 to TRBJ2-1; 10 bases agree with TRBD2. This CDR3 is built from 13 residues. Germline V lookup: CDR1 MDHEN, CDR2 SYDVKM. J was trimmed by 6 bases and V by 8 bases; bases with no gene match: 4.

The chain carries TRBV28 and TRBJ1-2; TRBD1 aligns across 9 bases. The V gene end was trimmed by 6 bases and the J gene end by 7 bases; junction bases not matched to a gene: 15. Germline CDR1 reads MDHEN; CDR2 reads SYDVKM. The CDR3 loop spans 16 amino acids. CDR3 amino acids: CASSLRSTGGTFGYTF. The CDR3 DNA sequence: TGTGCCAGCAGCTTGAGATCAACAGGGGGCACGTTTGGCTACACCTTC.

The gene calls are TRBV7-2 and TRBJ1-1; TRBD1 is a possible D gene (6 bases). V lost 2 bases, J lost 4 bases, and 14 bases lay in between. Germline V gene lookup returns CDR1 SGHTA and CDR2 FQGNSA. The CDR3 consists of 15 residues. In DNA form, the CDR3 reads TGTGCCAGCAGCTTATACAGGGAGAGGGGCACTGAAGCTTTCTTT. This codes for CASSLYRERGTEAFF.

V usage is TRBV12-5 and J usage is TRBJ2-7; no definite D call. Trimming pared 1 base from V and 2 bases from J, leaving 3 bases between. The germline gives CDR1 LGHNT, CDR2 FRNRAP. The CDR3 has 12 residues. In nucleotides, the CDR3 is TGTGCTAGTGGTTTGGGGCCCTACGAGCAGTACTTC. This codes for CASGLGPYEQYF.

The V call is TRBV9, the J call TRBJ2-7; the D gene is possibly TRBD1 (6 bases). The CDR3 totals 14 residues. V gave up 1 base and J gave up 2 bases, with 10 bases separating them. Germline V gene lookup returns CDR1 SGDLS and CDR2 YYNGEE. The DNA for the CDR3 is TGTGCCAGCAGCGTACAGGACAGCACCTACGAGCAGTACTTC. Its translation: CASSVQDSTYEQYF. Supplemented by reference TRBV9 and TRBJ2-7, the full variable domain reads DSGVTQTPKHLITATGQRVTLRCSPRSGDLSVYWYQQSLDQGLQFLIQYYNGEERAKGNILERFSAQQFPDLHSELNLSSLELGDSALYFCASSVQDSTYEQYFGPGTRLTVT.

The chain employs TRBV28 and TRBJ1-5, with D hard to call. CDR3 length equals 13 residues. The germline gives CDR1 MDHEN, CDR2 SYDVKM. V was clipped by 5 bases and J by 5 bases, with 10 bases between them. The CDR3 sequence is CASSPIRYQPQHF. In nucleotides, the CDR3 is TGTGCCAGCAGTCCTATCAGGTATCAGCCCCAGCATTTT.

V gene TRBV30 combines with J gene TRBJ1-2; 8 positions agree with TRBD1. V gave up 0 bases and J gave up 4 bases; unmatched junction bases: 4. The CDR3 is 14 amino acids. Germline assignment: CDR1 GTSNPN and CDR2 SVGIG (reference sequence). In nucleotides, the CDR3 is TGTGCCTGGAGTGTCGGACAGGGACCCTATGGCTACACCTTC. Amino acids: CAWSVGQGPYGYTF.